These 30 T cell receptor beta chains came from one sample sequenced in a study of shared clonotypes between healthy human individuals (TCRdb year 2020). Libraries were made using the immunoSEQ multiplex PCR assay. TCRdb re-hosts the immuneACCESS table, in-frame sequences only. Its copies lack some clones; in the studies checked, an unresolved V gene accounts for under half of them, and the cause for the rest is not known. Counted in this sample were 2 million to 3 million clones; approximately 90% of them appeared once. The biggest ten clones account for about 0.13% of the sample. Input material: naive CD4+ T cells sorted from blood. Explained via the paper, the cell subset or site label denotes: CD45RA+ positively selected. These receptors all stem from a man aged 18 to 30 in good health.

In DNA form, the CDR3 reads TGTGCCAGCAGCTTAGTAGCTCTAGCGGGGCCCACAGATACGCAGTATTTT. Translating it yields CASSLVALAGPTDTQYF. V and J are TRBV7-2 and TRBJ2-3, with 9 nucleotides matching TRBD2. The CDR3 is 17 amino acids. V lost 1 base to trimming and J lost 2 bases; unmatched junction nucleotides: 7. CDR1 and CDR2 (germline): SGHTA, FQGNSA.

The chain joins TRBV5-1 to TRBJ1-4; D is uncertain. In germline, CDR1 is SGHRS, CDR2 YFSETQ. The germline V and J ends were trimmed by 5 bases and 5 bases, with 10 bases remaining between them. There are 13 residues in the CDR3. For the CDR3, the DNA is TGCGCCAGCAGTGGGCAGCTAAATGAAAAACTGTTTTTT. It codes for CASSGQLNEKLFF.

The chain employs TRBV25-1 and TRBJ1-3, with 8 bases identical to TRBD1. The CDR3 has 16 residues. CDR1 is MGHDK, CDR2 SYGVNS, per germline. J was trimmed by 4 bases and V by 1 base; bases with no gene match: 6. CDR3 nucleotides: TGTGCCAGCAGTGAATTTTGGGGACAGGAAGGAAACACCATATATTTT. Its protein product is CASSEFWGQEGNTIYF.

For this clone: Distinct nucleotide sequences in the sample also encode this CDR3. The chain links TRBV5-1 to TRBJ1-1; D unclear. Germline V gene data show CDR1 as SGHRS and CDR2 as YFSETQ. The CDR3 consists of 14 residues. V gave up 0 bases and J gave up 0 bases, with 6 bases separating them. CDR3 nucleotides: TGCGCCAGCAGCTTGGCGGCGGTGAACACTGAAGCTTTCTTT. As protein: CASSLAAVNTEAFF. The variable domain in full, with the rest retrieved from reference TRBV5-1 and TRBJ1-1, is KAGVTQTPRYLIKTRGQQVTLSCSPISGHRSVSWYQQTPGQGLQFLFEYFSETQRNKGNFPGRFSGRQFSNSRSEMNVSTLELGDSALYLCASSLAAVNTEAFFGQGTRLTVV.

The chain employs TRBV5-1 and TRBJ2-3; TRBD2 matches at 9 bases. Germline values: CDR1 SGHRS, CDR2 YFSETQ. The CDR3 has 16 residues. Trimming took 2 bases from V and 4 from J; bases not matched to a gene: 8. CDR3 coding DNA: TGCGCCAGCAGCTTTGGCCAGCGGGGGGCCCCAGATACGCAGTATTTT. It translates to CASSFGQRGAPDTQYF.

The V call is TRBV5-1, the J call TRBJ2-7; TRBD1 aligns across 7 bases. The CDR3 is made up of 14 amino acids. CDR1 is SGHRS, CDR2 YFSETQ, per germline. With V trimmed by 4 bases and J by 5 bases, 9 bases remained unmatched. CDR3: CASSTDTGVHEQYF. CDR3 DNA sequence: TGCGCCAGCAGCACAGATACAGGGGTACACGAGCAGTACTTC.

This chain connects TRBV7-8 to TRBJ2-7; no definite D call. Germline V lookup: CDR1 SGHVS, CDR2 FQNEAQ. The CDR3 covers 14 residues. Trimming stripped 5 bases from V and 6 bases from J, with 17 bases between. The CDR3 is CASSPTIQRVEQYF. The CDR3 DNA reads as TGTGCCAGCAGCCCCACGATCCAGAGAGTCGAGCAGTACTTC.

This clone was seen a single time. This chain uses TRBV30 with TRBJ2-2; D unclear. Germline CDR1 is GTSNPN and CDR2 is SVGIG (reference sequence). V lost 0 bases and J 6 bases, leaving 11 bases between the germline ends. The CDR3 length is 14 residues. The CDR3 sequence: CAWSVRRGAGELFF. The CDR3 DNA reads TGTGCCTGGAGTGTAAGACGTGGCGCCGGGGAGCTGTTTTTT.

The chain combines TRBV5-1 with TRBJ2-7; tentative D call: TRBD2 (6 bases). The V gene lost 4 bases and the J gene lost 5 bases, with 16 bases spanning the gap. The V gene's germline CDR1 is SGHRS and CDR2 YFSETQ. This CDR3 is built from 14 residues. The CDR3 loop is CASSPNVPGDEQYF. The CDR3 DNA sequence: TGCGCCAGCAGCCCCAATGTCCCGGGGGACGAGCAGTACTTC.

The J gene is TRBJ1-3, the V gene TRBV7-9; D is perhaps TRBD1 (5 bases). Looked up from germline, CDR1 is SEHNR and CDR2 is FQNEAQ (reference sequence). This CDR3 region has 19 residues. V was pared by 3 bases and J by 2 bases, with 23 bases between. The CDR3 reads CASSLFRAGHQGAGNTIYF. The CDR3 nucleotides are TGTGCCAGCAGCTTGTTTCGGGCTGGACACCAAGGGGCTGGAAACACCATATATTTT.

The J gene is TRBJ1-1, the V gene TRBV27; TRBD1 aligns across 7 bases. Germline V CDR1 and CDR2: MNHEY, SMNVEV (reference sequence). V dropped 5 bases and J dropped 0; count of bases not matched to a gene: 6. The CDR3 sequence is 15 residues long. CDR3 sequence reads: CASSPRTGMNTEAFF. CDR3 nucleotide sequence: TGTGCCAGCAGTCCACGGACAGGTATGAACACTGAAGCTTTCTTT.

This chain links TRBV2 with TRBJ1-4; 8 bases align to TRBD1. This CDR3 is 20 amino acids long. Looked up from germline, CDR1 is SNHLY and CDR2 is FYNNEI. V lost 0 bases, J lost 4 bases, and 16 bases stayed unmatched. The CDR3 is CASSEAPGQAGGRINEKLFF. CDR3 in DNA: TGTGCCAGCAGTGAAGCACCGGGACAGGCCGGGGGGCGAATTAATGAAAAACTGTTTTTT.

The chain carries TRBV25-1 and TRBJ2-3; 8 positions agree with TRBD1. The CDR3 consists of 15 residues. The V segment lost 1 base and the J segment 5 bases; nucleotides outside the gene matches: 5. Germline V gene lookup returns CDR1 MGHDK and CDR2 SYGVNS. The DNA of the CDR3 is TGTGCCAGCAGTGAATTATCAGGGGGCAGAGATACGCAGTATTTT. Translating gives CASSELSGGRDTQYF. Looking up the rest from reference TRBV25-1 and TRBJ2-3 gives the full variable domain: EADIYQTPRYLVIGTGKKITLECSQTMGHDKMYWYQQDPGMELHLIHYSYGVNSTEKGDLSSESTVSRIRTEHFPLTLESARPSHTSQYLCASSELSGGRDTQYFGPGTRLTVL.

CDR3 DNA sequence: TGTGCCACCTCATGGCGAGGCACGGAGACCCAGTACTTC. Translated, it gives CATSWRGTETQYF. The rearrangement links TRBV27 to TRBJ2-5; unclear D gene. This CDR3 has 13 amino acids. CDR1 and CDR2 from the germline V gene are MNHEY and SMNVEV (reference sequence). Deletions cut 10 bases from V and 5 bases from J, with 17 bases between.

The genes are TRBV7-9 and TRBJ2-5; D is undetermined. The CDR3 has 16 residues. V was shortened by 3 bases and J by 0 bases, with 14 bases between the two germline ends. CDR1 and CDR2 (germline): SEHNR, FQNEAQ (reference sequence). For the CDR3, the DNA is TGTGCCAGCAGCTTTATCAGGCCAGTGTACCAAGAGACCCAGTACTTC. This translates into CASSFIRPVYQETQYF.

In regard to this clone: The sample holds other DNA sequences that translate to the same CDR3. The rearrangement joins TRBV6-5 to TRBJ2-2; D is undetermined. The CDR3 runs to 14 residues. V lost 0 bases and J lost 4, with 6 bases in between. Germline loops: CDR1 MNHEY, CDR2 SVGAGI. The CDR3 protein is CASSYSQSTGELFF. The CDR3 DNA is TGTGCCAGCAGTTACTCTCAGTCCACCGGGGAGCTGTTTTTT.

This chain joins TRBV2 and TRBJ2-5; TRBD2 is a possible D gene (6 bases). The germline V gene has CDR1 SNHLY and CDR2 FYNNEI. Trimming shortened V by 10 bases and J by 7 bases, and 22 bases separated the two germline ends. The CDR3 is 14 residues long. The CDR3 bases are TGTGCCACCCTGGGCGGGATCGGCTTCGGGACCCAGTACTTC. It encodes CATLGGIGFGTQYF.

The rearrangement joins TRBV5-1 to TRBJ2-1, with 12 bases fitting TRBD1. The CDR3 runs 16 residues. Per the germline V gene, CDR1 is SGHRS and CDR2 is YFSETQ. Unmatched junction bases numbered 8, after V lost 5 bases and J lost 5 bases. The CDR3 nucleotides are TGCGCCAGCAGTAAAAGGGGACAGGGGGCAGACAATGAGCAGTTCTTC. Translation: CASSKRGQGADNEQFF.

The chain joins TRBV7-3 to TRBJ1-1; 8 bases align to TRBD1. The V and J ends lost 5 bases and 12 bases, in that order; junction bases with no gene match: 11. The CDR3 consists of 13 residues. The germline V gene encodes CDR1 SGHTA and CDR2 FQGTGA. The CDR3 coding sequence is TGTGCCAGCAGCCCAACAGGGGGTCTACCCCCTTTCTTT. Protein sequence: CASSPTGGLPPFF.

The count of this clone is one. The chain employs TRBV19 and TRBJ1-1, with a tentative D call TRBD1 (5 bases). Germline V gene lookup returns CDR1 LNHDA and CDR2 SQIVND (reference sequence). Trimming pared 6 bases from V and 10 bases from J, leaving 12 bases between. The CDR3 contains 11 residues. This chain's CDR3 is CASRSGVSAFF. CDR3 nucleotides: TGTGCCAGTAGATCGGGGGTCTCAGCTTTCTTT. The complete variable domain, with remaining parts taken from reference TRBV19 and TRBJ1-1, reads DGGITQSPKYLFRKEGQNVTLSCEQNLNHDAMYWYRQDPGQGLRLIYYSQIVNDFQKGDIAEGYSVSREKKESFPLTVTSAQKNPTAFYLCASRSGVSAFFGQGTRLTVV.

The CDR3 sequence: CASSHRGNAEAFF. The CDR3 region has the DNA TGTGCCAGCAGCCACAGGGGTAACGCTGAAGCTTTCTTT. The genes are TRBV6-6 and TRBJ1-1, with TRBD1 identical over 7 bases. The CDR3 is 13 residues long. The germline V gene has CDR1 MNHNY and CDR2 SVGAGI (reference sequence). Trimming took 6 bases from V and 6 from J; bases not matched to a gene: 7.

The gene calls are TRBV19 and TRBJ2-7; D is uncertain. Germline V CDR1 and CDR2: LNHDA, SQIVND (reference sequence). The CDR3 spans 14 residues. The germline V and J ends were trimmed by 5 bases and 2 bases, with 13 bases remaining between them. The CDR3 loop reads CASSPRHNAYEQYF. For the CDR3, the DNA is TGTGCCAGTAGTCCCCGTCATAACGCCTACGAGCAGTACTTC.

The CDR3 protein is CASSSRIRGNQPQHF. In DNA form, the CDR3 reads TGTGCCAGCAGCTCCCGAATACGGGGCAATCAGCCCCAGCATTTT. The rearrangement joins TRBV21-1 to TRBJ1-5. TRBV21-1 is an annotated pseudogene. This CDR3 contains 15 residues.

The gene calls are TRBV11-2 and TRBJ1-5; D is unclear. V was clipped by 1 base and J by 15 bases, with 25 bases between them. Germline V lookup: CDR1 SGHAT, CDR2 FQNNGV. This CDR3 contains 16 residues. This CDR3 reads CASSLAARMGRCPGHF. In DNA form, the CDR3 reads TGTGCCAGCAGCTTAGCCGCCAGAATGGGTCGATGCCCCGGGCATTTT.

About this clone: One end of the junction varies from germline; a read error may be responsible. V gene TRBV7-8 combines with J gene TRBJ2-7; D call uncertain. Germline loops: CDR1 SGHVS, CDR2 FQNEAQ. CDR3 length: 12 amino acids. The CDR3 DNA sequence: TGTGCCAGCAGCTTAGGCACCTACCAGCAGTACTTC. Translation: CASSLGTYQQYF.

With regard to this clone: Other DNA sequences of this sample code for an identical CDR3. The chain couples TRBV5-1 to TRBJ2-7; TRBD2 matches 7 bases. V shed 2 bases, J shed 0 bases, and the junction held 5 bases outside the gene matches. CDR1 and CDR2 (germline): SGHRS, YFSETQ. This CDR3 is 15 amino acids long. DNA of the CDR3: TGCGCCAGCAGCTTAGGCGGGAGTAGCTCCTACGAGCAGTACTTC. As protein: CASSLGGSSSYEQYF. The entire variable domain, with the rest obtained from reference TRBV5-1 and TRBJ2-7, is as follows: KAGVTQTPRYLIKTRGQQVTLSCSPISGHRSVSWYQQTPGQGLQFLFEYFSETQRNKGNFPGRFSGRQFSNSRSEMNVSTLELGDSALYLCASSLGGSSSYEQYFGPGTRLTVT.

This clone has just one count. The rearrangement joins TRBV18 to TRBJ1-1, with TRBD1 matching 8 bases. The V segment lost 3 bases and the J segment 5 bases; nucleotides outside the gene matches: 8. Per germline, CDR1 KGHSH and CDR2 LQKENI. The CDR3 has 15 amino acids. The CDR3 bases are TGTGCCAGCTCACCCACGACAGGGGTGGGGACTGAAGCTTTCTTT. Translation: CASSPTTGVGTEAFF.

The CDR3 DNA reads as TGTGCCAGCTCAGAGGGGGTATCCTATGGCTACACCTTC. It yields the protein CASSEGVSYGYTF. This chain links TRBV18 with TRBJ1-2, with D tentatively TRBD1 (6 bases). Germline V gene lookup returns CDR1 KGHSH and CDR2 LQKENI. The germline V and J ends were trimmed by 5 bases and 4 bases, with 11 bases remaining between them. The CDR3 extends over 13 amino acids.

This sequence joins TRBV7-2 and TRBJ2-7; 8 bases are a match to TRBD2. Germline values: CDR1 SGHTA, CDR2 FQGNSA. V lost 5 bases to trimming and J lost 3 bases; unmatched junction nucleotides: 15. The CDR3 has 17 residues. The CDR3 reads CASSTPLAGGSRYEQYF. The CDR3 nucleotides read TGTGCCAGCAGCACCCCCCTGGCGGGAGGTTCCCGCTACGAGCAGTACTTC.

V gene TRBV7-9 combines with J gene TRBJ1-3; D is ambiguous. Germline-derived CDR1 and CDR2 are SEHNR and FQNEAQ (reference sequence). There are 14 residues in the CDR3. Deletions cut 3 bases from V and 4 bases from J, with 10 bases between. CDR3 amino acids: CASSFSGMGNTIYF. As DNA, the CDR3 is TGTGCCAGCAGCTTCAGCGGGATGGGAAACACCATATATTTT.